These 18 T cell receptor beta chains share one sample of origin, sequenced in a study of T cell repertoires in breast cancer. Primers covering all TCR V genes were used in emulsion RT-PCR on CD8+ T cells. Unpaired genes were suppressed by blocking oligonucleotides during a second nested PCR. TCRdb processed the emulsion pairing reads anew with MiXCR; each CDR3 protein has one entry. The top ten clones hold 99% to 99.5% of a sample with fewer than 150 distinct CDR3 sequences, about two fifths of them seen once. Material for sequencing was CD8+ T cells. Receptors were obtained from a pool of human donors with breast cancer or a healthy control (not recorded which).

Comment on this clonotype: Its ends do not fully match the called genes, so a read error is possible. The V gene is TRBV7-3, the J gene TRBJ2-1; D not certain. This CDR3 comprises 13 residues. The germline V gene encodes CDR1 SGHTA and CDR2 FQGTGA. CDR3 sequence reads: CASSLGGDNEQLF. In DNA form, the CDR3 reads TGTGCCAGCAGCTTAGGCGGAGACAATGAGCAGCTCTTC.

This clonotype is a singleton in its sample. The junction and the germline gene differ at one end; a read error may be behind it. The chain uses TRBV7-9 and TRBJ2-2; 7 bases fit TRBD2. Germline V gene sequence: CDR1 SEHNR, CDR2 FQNEAQ (reference sequence). The CDR3 is 14 amino acids. The CDR3 DNA reads TGTGCCAGCAGCCCACGGGCGAACACCGGGGAGCGGGGTTTT. Residues: CASSPRANTGERGF.

The chain has TRBV28 and TRBJ2-7; a possible D gene is TRBD1 (6 bases). The CDR3 spans 14 residues. Germline V gene sequence: CDR1 MDHEN, CDR2 SYDVKM. The ends were cut back, 8 bases at V and 0 bases at J, with 14 bases in the middle. The CDR3 sequence is CASLAMDSSYEQYF. CDR3 DNA: TGTGCCAGCCTCGCTATGGACAGCTCCTACGAGCAGTACTTC.

On this clonotype: At one boundary the junction diverges from the germline segment, which might be a read error. The chain links TRBV7-2 to TRBJ1-5, with D possibly being TRBD1 (6 bases). This CDR3 is built from 15 residues. The germline CDR1 and CDR2 sequences are SGHTA and FQGNSA. The DNA for the CDR3 is TGTGCAAGCAGATTGAACAGGGATAACAATCAGCCCAAGAATTTT. Translating gives CASRLNRDNNQPKNF.

For this clonotype: Possible read error: a much larger clone is one base away. The genes are TRBV7-2 and TRBJ1-4; D gene unclear. Germline CDR1 SGHTA, CDR2 FQGNSA. Trimming removed 2 bases from V and 8 bases from J, with 9 bases in between. CDR3 length: 13 amino acids. The CDR3 DNA reads as TGTACCAGCAGCTTAAGTGCAACGGAAAAACTGTTTTTT. Protein sequence: CTSSLSATEKLFF. Full variable domain (missing parts from reference TRBV7-2 and TRBJ1-4): GAGVSQSPSNKVTEKGKDVELRCDPISGHTALYWYRQSLGQGLEFLIYFQGNSAPDKSGLPSDRFSAERTGGSVSTLTIQRTQQEDSAVYLCTSSLSATEKLFFGSGTQLSVL.

Only a few counts were recorded for this clonotype. This may arise from a read error, as a much more abundant clone is one base away. The chain combines TRBV7-6 with TRBJ1-4; no reliable D call. Germline CDR1 is SGHVS and CDR2 is FNYEAQ. V lost 5 bases and J 3 bases, leaving 10 bases between the germline ends. CDR3 length equals 14 residues. The DNA of the CDR3 is TGTGCCAGCAGCGCCCTGGCGGCTAATGAAAAACTGTTTTTT. It yields the protein CASSALAANEKLFF.

This sequence joins TRBV7-3 and TRBJ1-2, with 7 bases that match TRBD1. V shed 10 bases and J 7 bases; nucleotides not matched to a gene: 12. This CDR3 is 13 amino acids long. CDR1 and CDR2 from the germline V gene are SGHTA and FQGTGA. In DNA, the CDR3 is TGTGCCATCCTCTCGGGGACAGAGACTGGCTACACCTTC. Its translation is CAILSGTETGYTF.

By sample fraction, this clonotype is medium-sized. The chain is built from TRBV12-3 or TRBV12-4 and TRBJ1-1; 7 positions agree with TRBD1. This CDR3 comprises 15 residues. The V gene end was trimmed by 6 bases and the J gene end by 5 bases; junction bases not matched to a gene: 12. The CDR3 region is CASSQNTGAGTEAFF. The CDR3 DNA reads as TGTGCCAGCAGCCAGAACACAGGGGCCGGGACTGAAGCTTTCTTT.

The rearrangement joins TRBV28 to TRBJ2-7; D is unresolved. CDR3 length: 15 amino acids. Trimming shortened V by 10 bases and J by 0 bases, and 19 bases separated the two germline ends. CDR1 is MDHEN and CDR2 is SYDVKM in the germline V gene. CDR3 DNA: TGTGCCATCATCCTCGCTATGGCCCTCTCCTACGAGCAGTACTTC. It translates to CAIILAMALSYEQYF.

Comments on this clonotype: This may come from a read error, since a much larger clone is one base off. The genes are TRBV19 and TRBJ1-6, with D unresolved. The CDR3 has 17 amino acids. CDR1 and CDR2 (germline): LNHDA, SQIVND (reference sequence). The CDR3 is CAGSMDVVSSYNSPLHF. CDR3 in DNA: TGTGCCGGTAGTATGGATGTCGTGAGCTCCTATAATTCACCCCTCCACTTT.

This clonotype was counted ten times or more. The V and J genes are TRBV19 and TRBJ1-6, with D uncertain. The length of the CDR3 is 17 residues. Trimming took 3 bases from V and 0 from J, leaving 12 bases between them. CDR1 and CDR2 (germline): LNHDA, SQIVND (reference sequence). The CDR3 DNA reads as TGTGCCAGTAGTATGGATGTCGTGAGCTCCTATAATTCACCCCTCCACTTT. Encoded protein: CASSMDVVSSYNSPLHF.

Regarding this clonotype: The germline gene is not matched at one end of the junction; a read error may be the cause. This chain's CDR3 is CASSSGKETGDKF. The CDR3 nucleotides are TGTGCCAGCAGCTCGGGGAAAGAGACTGGCGACAAATTC. The rearrangement joins TRBV7-3 to TRBJ1-2; D unresolved. The germline V gene encodes CDR1 SGHTA and CDR2 FQGTGA. The CDR3 runs 13 residues.

The sample holds many counts of this clonotype. This chain uses TRBV10-3 with TRBJ2-5; 8 bases align to TRBD2. CDR1 and CDR2 (germline): ENHRY, SYGVKD. With 8 bases clipped from V and 7 bases from J, the junction kept 12 bases outside the gene matches. The CDR3 loop spans 14 amino acids. CDR3 region: CAIGSGGPPMTQYF. The CDR3 DNA reads TGTGCCATCGGGTCGGGGGGGCCACCCATGACCCAGTACTTC.

Turning to this clonotype: A read error may explain this, as a much larger clone is one base away. The chain links TRBV7-9 to TRBJ1-1, with 7 nucleotides matching TRBD1. This CDR3 spans 14 amino acids. Germline values: CDR1 SEHNR, CDR2 FQNEAQ (reference sequence). CDR3 sequence: CASNGGGMNTDAFF. CDR3 DNA sequence: TGTGCCAGCAACGGAGGGGGCATGAACACTGACGCTTTCTTT.

This chain joins TRBV6-1 and TRBJ2-7; 8 bases line up with TRBD1. CDR3 length equals 14 residues. The V segment lost 5 bases and the J segment 4 bases; nucleotides outside the gene matches: 7. Germline lookup yields CDR1 MNHNS and CDR2 SASEGT. CDR3: CASSPDRARYEQYF. The CDR3 DNA sequence: TGTGCCAGCAGTCCGGACAGGGCTCGGTACGAGCAGTACTTC.

The chain links TRBV6-6 to TRBJ2-1, with 8 bases matching TRBD2. This CDR3 spans 14 amino acids. From germline, CDR1 is MNHNY and CDR2 SVGAGI (reference sequence). The CDR3: CSLHGRAINNEQFF. CDR3 in DNA: TGTTCCCTCCACGGGAGGGCCATTAACAATGAGCAGTTCTTC.

With regard to this clonotype: This may stem from a read error, because a much larger clone lies one nucleotide away. The V call is TRBV19, the J call TRBJ1-6; D unresolved. Germline V gene data show CDR1 as LNHDA and CDR2 as SQIVND (reference sequence). The CDR3 length is 17 residues. V was clipped by 3 bases and J by 0 bases, with 12 bases between them. CDR3 in amino acids: CASSMGVVSSYNSPLHF. Written as DNA, the CDR3 is TGTGCCAGTAGTATGGGTGTCGTGAGCTCCTATAATTCACCCCTCCACTTT. The whole variable domain, filled in from reference TRBV19 and TRBJ1-6, reads DGGITQSPKYLFRKEGQNVTLSCEQNLNHDAMYWYRQDPGQGLRLIYYSQIVNDFQKGDIAEGYSVSREKKESFPLTVTSAQKNPTAFYLCASSMGVVSSYNSPLHFGNGTRLTVT.

The rearrangement joins TRBV12-1 to TRBJ2-2; the D call in the table, TRBD1, was not verified against the DNA. TRBV12-1 is a pseudogene locus. The CDR3 totals 14 residues. The CDR3 loop reads CASRTREKTGDLFF. In DNA, the CDR3 is TGTGCCAGCAGAACACGGGAGAAAACAGGGGATCTGTTTTTT.